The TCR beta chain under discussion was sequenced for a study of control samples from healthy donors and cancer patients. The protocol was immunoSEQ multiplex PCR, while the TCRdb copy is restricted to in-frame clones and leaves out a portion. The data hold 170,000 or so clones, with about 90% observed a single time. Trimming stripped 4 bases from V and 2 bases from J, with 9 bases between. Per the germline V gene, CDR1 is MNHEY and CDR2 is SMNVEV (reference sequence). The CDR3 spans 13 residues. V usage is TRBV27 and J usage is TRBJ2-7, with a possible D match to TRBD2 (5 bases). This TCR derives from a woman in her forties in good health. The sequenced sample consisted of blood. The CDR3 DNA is TGTGCCAGCAGTTACGGACTGGCCTACGAGCAGTACTTC. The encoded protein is CASSYGLAYEQYF.